This T cell receptor (beta chain) was retrieved from a study of blood T cell repertoires in COVID-19. For the study at large: From the United States, Italy and Spain came samples of acute and convalescent COVID-19. PBMCs, B-cell-depleted T cells, or T cells provided the cDNA or gDNA that made up the material.

The data were produced by immunoSEQ multiplex PCR, yet TCRdb's version contains in-frame clones alone and is incomplete. Counted here are tens of thousands of clones, roughly 87% occurring once; the ten biggest clones make up more than 40%. The CDR3 length is 16 residues. V dropped 6 bases and J dropped 4; count of bases not matched to a gene: 12. Germline CDR1 reads SGHKS; CDR2 reads YYEKEE (reference sequence). The sample comprised peripheral blood. The V gene is TRBV5-5, the J gene TRBJ2-2; 7 bases agree with TRBD2. This sequence was found in a woman aged 60-75 years with COVID-19, enrolled during active disease. CDR3 in amino acids: CASTPGGGMATGELFF. The DNA for the CDR3 is TGTGCCAGCACTCCGGGAGGAGGGATGGCCACCGGGGAGCTGTTTTTT.